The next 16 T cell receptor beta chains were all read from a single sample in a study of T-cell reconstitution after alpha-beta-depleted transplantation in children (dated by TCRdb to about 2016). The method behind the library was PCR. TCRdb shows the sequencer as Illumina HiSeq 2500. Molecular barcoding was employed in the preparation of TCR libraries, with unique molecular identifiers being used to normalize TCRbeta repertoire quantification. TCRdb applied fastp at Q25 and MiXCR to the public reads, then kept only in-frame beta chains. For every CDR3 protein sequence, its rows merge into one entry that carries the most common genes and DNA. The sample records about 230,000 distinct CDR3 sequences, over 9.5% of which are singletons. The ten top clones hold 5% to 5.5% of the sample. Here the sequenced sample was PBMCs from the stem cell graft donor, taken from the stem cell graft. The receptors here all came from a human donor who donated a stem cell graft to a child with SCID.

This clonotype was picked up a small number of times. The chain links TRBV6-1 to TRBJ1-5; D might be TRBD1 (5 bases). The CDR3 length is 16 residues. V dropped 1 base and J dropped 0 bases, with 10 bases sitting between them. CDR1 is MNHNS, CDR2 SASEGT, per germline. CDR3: CASSEGQSYSNQPQHF. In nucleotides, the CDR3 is TGTGCCAGCAGTGAAGGACAGTCTTATAGCAATCAGCCCCAGCATTTT.

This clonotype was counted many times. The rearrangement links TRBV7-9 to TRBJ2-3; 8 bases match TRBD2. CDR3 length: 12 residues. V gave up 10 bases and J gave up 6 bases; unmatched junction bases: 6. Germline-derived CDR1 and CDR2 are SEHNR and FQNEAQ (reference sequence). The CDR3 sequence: CATRGGVDTQYF. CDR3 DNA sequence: TGTGCCACCCGGGGGGGGGTGGATACGCAGTATTTT. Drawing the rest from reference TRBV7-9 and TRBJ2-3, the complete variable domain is DTGVSQNPRHKITKRGQNVTFRCDPISEHNRLYWYRQTLGQGPEFLTYFQNEAQLEKSRLLSDRFSAERPKGSFSTLEIQRTEQGDSAMYLCATRGGVDTQYFGPGTRLTVL.

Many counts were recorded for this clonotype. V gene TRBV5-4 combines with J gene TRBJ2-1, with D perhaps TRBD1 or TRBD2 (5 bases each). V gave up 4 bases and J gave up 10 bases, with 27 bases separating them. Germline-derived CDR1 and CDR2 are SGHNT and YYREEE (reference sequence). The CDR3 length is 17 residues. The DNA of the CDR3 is TGTGCCAGCAGCCTCCTGGAAGGGACCCTCGGCAATAAAGAGCAGTTCTTC. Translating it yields CASSLLEGTLGNKEQFF.

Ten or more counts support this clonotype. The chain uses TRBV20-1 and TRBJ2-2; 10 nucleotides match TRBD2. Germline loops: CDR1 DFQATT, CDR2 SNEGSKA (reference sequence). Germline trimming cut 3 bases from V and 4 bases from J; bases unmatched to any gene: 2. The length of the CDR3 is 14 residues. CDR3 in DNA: TGCAGTGCTAGTTCTAGCGGGAGCACCGGGGAGCTGTTTTTT. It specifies CSASSSGSTGELFF.

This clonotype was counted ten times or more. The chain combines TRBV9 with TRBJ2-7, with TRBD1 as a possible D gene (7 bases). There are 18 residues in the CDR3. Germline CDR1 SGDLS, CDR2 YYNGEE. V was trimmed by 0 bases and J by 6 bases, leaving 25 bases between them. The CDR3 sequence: CASSVGIRTGGGPIEQYF. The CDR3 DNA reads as TGTGCCAGCAGCGTAGGGATTCGGACTGGAGGGGGCCCGATCGAGCAGTACTTC.

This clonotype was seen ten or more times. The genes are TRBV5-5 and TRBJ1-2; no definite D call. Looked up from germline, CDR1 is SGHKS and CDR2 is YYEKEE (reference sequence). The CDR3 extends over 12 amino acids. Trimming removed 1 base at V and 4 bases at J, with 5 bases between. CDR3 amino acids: CASSLLSYGYTF. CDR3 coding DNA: TGTGCCAGCAGCTTGTTGAGCTATGGCTACACCTTC.

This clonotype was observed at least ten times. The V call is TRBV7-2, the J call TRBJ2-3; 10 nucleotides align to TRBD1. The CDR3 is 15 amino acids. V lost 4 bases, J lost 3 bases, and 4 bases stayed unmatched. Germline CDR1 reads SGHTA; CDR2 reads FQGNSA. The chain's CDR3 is CASSSRQGATDTQYF. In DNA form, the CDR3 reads TGTGCCAGCAGCTCCCGACAGGGGGCTACAGATACGCAGTATTTT.

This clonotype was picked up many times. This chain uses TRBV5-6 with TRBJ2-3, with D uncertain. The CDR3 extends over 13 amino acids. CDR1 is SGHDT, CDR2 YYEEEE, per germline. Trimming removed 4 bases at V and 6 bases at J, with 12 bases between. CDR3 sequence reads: CASSPAPPDTQYF. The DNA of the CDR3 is TGTGCCAGCAGCCCGGCTCCGCCGGATACGCAGTATTTT.

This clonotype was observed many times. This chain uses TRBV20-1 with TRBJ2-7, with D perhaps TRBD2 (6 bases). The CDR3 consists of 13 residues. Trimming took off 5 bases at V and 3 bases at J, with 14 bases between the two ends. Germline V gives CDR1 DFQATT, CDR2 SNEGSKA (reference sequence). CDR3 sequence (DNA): TGCAGTGCTTATTCCGGGACTCGCTACGAGCAGTACTTC. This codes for CSAYSGTRYEQYF.

The CDR3 bases are TGCAGTGCTAGTGCACAGGCTGTTGGGTGGCGCAATCAGCCCCAGCATTTT. This translates into CSASAQAVGWRNQPQHF. The chain joins TRBV20-1 to TRBJ1-5, with D maybe TRBD1 (5 bases). This CDR3 is 17 amino acids long. Germline CDR1 reads DFQATT; CDR2 reads SNEGSKA (reference sequence). The germline V and J ends were trimmed by 3 bases and 2 bases, with 20 bases remaining between them.

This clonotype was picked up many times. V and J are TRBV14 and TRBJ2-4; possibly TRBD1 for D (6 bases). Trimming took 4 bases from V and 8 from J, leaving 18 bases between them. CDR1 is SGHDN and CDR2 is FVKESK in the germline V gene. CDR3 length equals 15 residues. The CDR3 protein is CASSRQALGGDIQYF. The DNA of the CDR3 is TGTGCCAGCAGCCGCCAGGCCCTAGGGGGAGACATTCAGTACTTC.

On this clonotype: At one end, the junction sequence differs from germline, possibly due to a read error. The DNA of the CDR3 is TGTGCCAGCAGCTTGGCTCCCACGGGGCCCTACGAGCAGCACTTC. Encoded protein: CASSLAPTGPYEQHF. The chain carries TRBV5-5 and TRBJ2-7; the D call may be TRBD1 or TRBD2 (5 bases each). CDR3 length: 15 amino acids. CDR1 SGHKS and CDR2 YYEKEE come from the germline V gene (reference sequence).

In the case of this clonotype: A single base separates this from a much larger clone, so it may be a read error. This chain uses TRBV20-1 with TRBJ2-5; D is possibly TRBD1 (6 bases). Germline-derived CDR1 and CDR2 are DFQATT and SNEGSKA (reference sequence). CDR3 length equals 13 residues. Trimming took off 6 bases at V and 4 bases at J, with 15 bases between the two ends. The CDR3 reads CSAPPGVGETQYF. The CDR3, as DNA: TGCAGTGCGCCGCCAGGGGTAGGAGAGACCCAGTACTTC.

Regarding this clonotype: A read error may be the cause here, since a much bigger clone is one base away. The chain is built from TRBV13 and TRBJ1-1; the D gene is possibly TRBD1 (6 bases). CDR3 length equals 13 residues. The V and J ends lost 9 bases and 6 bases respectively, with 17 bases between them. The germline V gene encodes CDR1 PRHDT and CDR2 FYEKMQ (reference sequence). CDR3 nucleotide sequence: TGTGCCAGAAGCATAACAGGGTACCCTGAAGCTTTCTTT. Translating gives CARSITGYPEAFF.

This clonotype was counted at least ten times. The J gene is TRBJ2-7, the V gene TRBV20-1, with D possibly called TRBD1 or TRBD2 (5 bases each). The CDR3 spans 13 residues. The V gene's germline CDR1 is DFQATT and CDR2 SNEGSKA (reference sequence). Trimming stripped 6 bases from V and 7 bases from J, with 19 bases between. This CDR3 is CSARRDPAWEQYF. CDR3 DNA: TGCAGTGCACGCCGGGACCCCGCTTGGGAGCAGTACTTC.

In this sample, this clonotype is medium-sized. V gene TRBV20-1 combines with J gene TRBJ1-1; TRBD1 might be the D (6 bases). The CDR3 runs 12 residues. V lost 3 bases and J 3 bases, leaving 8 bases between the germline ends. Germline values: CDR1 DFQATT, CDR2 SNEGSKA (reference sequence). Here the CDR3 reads CSARSGDTEAFF. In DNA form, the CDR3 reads TGCAGTGCTAGGTCAGGGGACACTGAAGCTTTCTTT.